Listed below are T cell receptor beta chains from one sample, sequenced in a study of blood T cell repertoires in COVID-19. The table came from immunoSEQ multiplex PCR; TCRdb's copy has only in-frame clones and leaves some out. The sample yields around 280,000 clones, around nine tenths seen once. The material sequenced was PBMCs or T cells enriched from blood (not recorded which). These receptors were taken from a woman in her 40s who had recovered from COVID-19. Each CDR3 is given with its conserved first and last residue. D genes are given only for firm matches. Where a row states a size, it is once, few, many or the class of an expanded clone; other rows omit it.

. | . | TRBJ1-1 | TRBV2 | TGTGCCAGCAGGCGATCACCGAACACTGAAGCTTTCTTT | CASRRSPNTEAFF
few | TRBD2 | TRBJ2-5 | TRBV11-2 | TGTGCCAGCAGCCCCCACTCGGGGGGAAGATTATTGACCCAGTACTTC | CASSPHSGGRLLTQYF
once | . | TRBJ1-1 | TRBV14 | TGTGCCAGCAGCAGCGGTTCTTCTATGAACACTGAAGCTTTCTTT | CASSSGSSMNTEAFF
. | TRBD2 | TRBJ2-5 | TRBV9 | TGTGCCAGCAGCGCCGCCGCAGGACTAGCGGGAGAGACCCAGTACTTC | CASSAAAGLAGETQYF
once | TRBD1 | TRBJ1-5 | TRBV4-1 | TGCGCCAGCAGCCAGGGACAGGGAGCAGGGAATCAGCCCCAGCATTTT | CASSQGQGAGNQPQHF
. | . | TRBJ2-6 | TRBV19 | TGTGCCAGTAGCGCCCAGCCCGGGGTAGGCTCTGGGGCCAACGTCCTGACTTTC | CASSAQPGVGSGANVLTF
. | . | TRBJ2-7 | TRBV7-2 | TGTGCCAGCAGCTTAGCGGGAGGACTCTCCTACGAGCAGTACTTC | CASSLAGGLSYEQYF
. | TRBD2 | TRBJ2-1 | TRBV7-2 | TGTGCCAGCAGCTTATCGGCGGGAGGGGGCTACAATGAGCAGTTCTTC | CASSLSAGGGYNEQFF
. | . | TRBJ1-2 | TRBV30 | TGTGCCTCCTACCCGGGAGCCACCTATGGCTACACCTTC | CASYPGATYGYTF
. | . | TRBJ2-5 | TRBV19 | TGTGCCAGTAGTGCGGCCCTGTTAGGGACCCAGTACTTC | CASSAALLGTQYF
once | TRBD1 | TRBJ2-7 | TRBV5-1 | TGCGCCAGCAGCGTGGACAGGGGATACGAGCAGTACTTC | CASSVDRGYEQYF
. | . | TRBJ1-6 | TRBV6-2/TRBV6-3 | TGTGCCAGCAGCCCTACAGGGTCCCCCCGTAATTCACCCCTCCACTTT | CASSPTGSPRNSPLHF
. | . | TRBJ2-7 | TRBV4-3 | TGCGCCAGCAGCCCGGAGAGGATCGACTCCTACGAGCAGTACTTC | CASSPERIDSYEQYF
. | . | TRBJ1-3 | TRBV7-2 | TGTGCCAGCAGCTTTACAGGGACCTCTGGAAACACCATATATTTT | CASSFTGTSGNTIYF
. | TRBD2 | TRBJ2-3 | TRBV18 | TGTGCCAGCTCACCCCAGGGCCTAGCGGGCCTTTGGAGCACAGATACGCAGTATTTT | CASSPQGLAGLWSTDTQYF
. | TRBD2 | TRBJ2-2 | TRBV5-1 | TGCGCCAGCAGCCAGGGAACTAGCGGGAGTTTAGCCGGGGAGCTGTTTTTT | CASSQGTSGSLAGELFF
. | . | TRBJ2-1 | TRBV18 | TGTGCCAGCTCACCAAGGCCCCCACGGGTTTCAGGGGAGCAGTTCTTC | CASSPRPPRVSGEQFF
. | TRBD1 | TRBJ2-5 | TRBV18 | TGTGCCAGCTCACCGATAATGACAGGGAAAGAGACCCAGTACTTC | CASSPIMTGKETQYF
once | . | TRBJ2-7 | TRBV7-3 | TGTGCCAGCAGCTTAACCGAGGCAGCGCAATACGAGCAGTACTTC | CASSLTEAAQYEQYF
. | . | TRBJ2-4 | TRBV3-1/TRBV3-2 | TGTGCCAGCAGCCTATCCACGCTCGGAGCCAAAAACATTCAGTACTTC | CASSLSTLGAKNIQYF
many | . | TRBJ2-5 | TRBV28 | TGTGCCAGCAGGGGCCTTCCGGGGGCCCAGTACTTC | CASRGLPGAQYF
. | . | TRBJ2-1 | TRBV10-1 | TGCGCCAGCAGTAGGGCCCCGGGAGACAATGAGCAGTTCTTC | CASSRAPGDNEQFF
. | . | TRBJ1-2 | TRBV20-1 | TGCAGTGCTAGTCAGGATCTCTATGGCTACACCTTC | CSASQDLYGYTF
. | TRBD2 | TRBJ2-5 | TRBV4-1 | TGCGCCAGCAGCCAAGATGAATTTACTAGCGGGAGGGAGACCCAGTACTTC | CASSQDEFTSGRETQYF
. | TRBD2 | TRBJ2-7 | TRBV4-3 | TGCGCCAGCAGCCAAGATCCTCGGAGCGGGAGCGACGAGCAGTACTTC | CASSQDPRSGSDEQYF
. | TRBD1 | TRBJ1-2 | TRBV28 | TGTGCCAGCAGCCCTAGGACAGGGTATGGCTACACCTTC | CASSPRTGYGYTF
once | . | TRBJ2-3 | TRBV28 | TGTGCCAGCAGCGGAGAGGACACAGATACGCAGTATTTT | CASSGEDTDTQYF
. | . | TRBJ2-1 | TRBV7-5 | TGTGCCAGAAGCTTCCTCCAGGGGACCGGTGAAAATGAGCAGTTCTTC | CARSFLQGTGENEQFF
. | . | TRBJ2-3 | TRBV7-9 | TGTGCCAGCAGCTTGAGGTCTCAGAGCACAGATACGCAGTATTTT | CASSLRSQSTDTQYF
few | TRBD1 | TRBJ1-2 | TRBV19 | TGTGCCAGTAGTAGCTTCGACAGGGGTCGGGGCTATGGCTACACCTTC | CASSSFDRGRGYGYTF
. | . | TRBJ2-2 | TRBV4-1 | TGCGCCAGCAGCCGGACGAGGGATACCGGGGAGCTGTTTTTT | CASSRTRDTGELFF
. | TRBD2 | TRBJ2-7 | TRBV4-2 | TGTGCCAGCAGCCAAGAAGCGGGAGAGGGGAGCTACGAGCAGTACTTC | CASSQEAGEGSYEQYF
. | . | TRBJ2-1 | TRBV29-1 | TGCAGCGGAGGGTACAATGAGCAGTTCTTC | CSGGYNEQFF